This TCR beta chain was observed in a study of identical twins. V gave up 3 bases and J gave up 7 bases, with 17 bases separating them. Germline V gene data show CDR1 as SGDLS and CDR2 as YYNGEE. The CDR3 totals 14 residues. Unique molecular identifiers were in the cDNA, with template-switch universal primer binding. TCRdb re-derived calls from the 5' RACE reads in MiXCR, one entry per CDR3 protein. The sample has 200,000 to 300,000 distinct CDR3 sequences; 10% to 13% are singletons. This clonotype was observed a few times. V gene TRBV9 combines with J gene TRBJ2-7; D gene ambiguous. The receptor was derived from a man aged 50 to 60 in good health. Sequencing input: memory T cells sorted from blood. The CDR3 protein is CASSGNGRIEEQYF. The CDR3 DNA reads TGTGCCAGCAGCGGGAATGGGCGGATAGAAGAGCAGTACTTC.